These T cell receptor beta chains were read from a single sample in a study of cytomegalovirus exposure and HLA in healthy donors. TCRdb's copy holds only in-frame clones and misses some; the assay was immunoSEQ multiplex PCR. There are roughly 100,000 clones in the sample; 70% occur only once, and about 15% lies in the top ten. The specimen sequenced was PBMCs. The source is a woman between 50 and 59 years old in good health and CMV-seropositive. Both conserved end residues are part of each CDR3. A D gene is named only where the DNA matches it firmly. For some rows the clone size is stated as once, few or many, or as a class when expanded; others skip it.

j_gene	d_gene	v_gene	abundance	CDR3aa	CDR3nt
TRBJ2-1	-	TRBV11-2	-	CASRGSAYNEQFF	TGTGCCAGCAGGGGGAGTGCCTACAATGAGCAGTTCTTC
TRBJ1-2	-	TRBV15	few	CATSAGTPYGYTF	TGTGCCACCAGCGCCGGGACACCCTATGGCTACACCTTC
TRBJ2-1	TRBD2	TRBV18	-	CASSPSSGRPSYNEQFF	TGTGCCAGCTCACCGTCTAGCGGGAGACCTTCCTACAATGAGCAGTTCTTC
TRBJ2-4	-	TRBV28	-	CASRSGEVNGKNIQYF	TGTGCCAGCAGATCTGGGGAGGTGAATGGCAAAAACATTCAGTACTTC
TRBJ1-1	TRBD1	TRBV7-2	-	CASSARDRGFRTEAFF	TGTGCCAGCAGCGCCCGGGACAGGGGTTTCCGGACTGAAGCTTTCTTT
TRBJ2-3	-	TRBV15	-	CATSRPPGLSTDTQYF	TGTGCCACCAGCCGACCCCCGGGACTGAGCACAGATACGCAGTATTTT
TRBJ2-7	TRBD2	TRBV6-1	-	CASRPYWGGHEQYF	TGTGCCAGCAGACCATATTGGGGGGGTCACGAGCAGTACTTC
TRBJ2-1	-	TRBV27	-	CASSQPGGSPRGWFF	TGTGCCAGCAGCCAACCGGGTGGGTCTCCCCGAGGGTGGTTCTTC
TRBJ1-6	-	TRBV5-1	-	CASSPRGVGPRENSPLHF	TGCGCCAGCAGCCCCCGGGGGGTTGGCCCCCGGGAGAATTCACCCCTCCACTTT
TRBJ2-3	-	TRBV5-1	-	CASSLESGPTDTQYF	TGCGCCAGCAGCTTGGAGTCAGGGCCCACAGATACGCAGTATTTT